The clone carrying this T cell receptor (beta chain) was seen a handful of times. The antigen remains undetermined. This clone may be a read error of a much larger clone one base away. This specimen comes from a study of metastatic and nonmetastatic thyroid tumors. Study-wide context: Repertoires were compared across blood and tumor or nodule tissue from malignant and benign thyroid patients. Regarding the study as a whole: It was reportedly found that TCR beta diversity was significantly higher in malignant thyroid tumors than in benign nodules, a difference seen in both blood and tumor samples.

The CDR3 extends over 13 amino acids. CDR1 is DFQATT and CDR2 is SNEGSKA in the germline V gene (reference sequence). Authors' data handling: The authors used CDR3 differences across clinicopathological groups to build a distant-metastasis classifier for papillary thyroid cancer. TCRdb re-called clones via MiXCR from the PCR reads. The V and J calls, along with clone size, are taken from TCRdb and not from the paper's own processing. The sample lists about 40,000 clones, roughly a sixth occurring once. Treatment of any kind had been given to no patient before thyroid surgery. The V and J genes are TRBV20-1 and TRBJ2-7; possibly TRBD2 for D (5 bases). This clonotype was sampled from a female donor with papillary thyroid cancer or a benign thyroid nodule (not recorded which). Some clones in this sample may be carry-over from other donors' samples. The material sequenced was blood. CDR3 residues: CSAIPPSSYEQHF. The DNA of the CDR3 is TGCAGTGCTATCCCCCCTAGCTCCTACGAGCAGCACTTC.